This is a list of T cell receptor beta chains from one sample in a study of T cell changes during pregnancy in multiple sclerosis. Using immunoSEQ multiplex PCR, the repertoire was profiled, and TCRdb retains in-frame clones only, with some absent. The repertoire includes around 88,000 clones, around 92% of them detected once, and approximately 2% sits in the top ten. The material sequenced was peripheral blood, taken after pregnancy. These receptors came from a female donor in good health, enrolled as a control in a pregnancy study. Each CDR3 is given with its conserved first and last residue. Each record gives: V gene, J gene, clone size, D gene, CDR3 protein, CDR3 DNA. A D gene is named only where the DNA matches it firmly. Only part of the rows carry a size: once, few, many, or a class if the clone is expanded.

v_call: TRBV5-4
j_call: TRBJ2-3
clone_size: .
d_call: .
cdr3_aa: CASSNSPLDTQYF
cdr3_nt: TGTGCCAGCAGTAACAGCCCACTGGATACGCAGTATTTT

v_call: TRBV30
j_call: TRBJ1-6
clone_size: .
d_call: TRBD1
cdr3_aa: CAWRRTGVNSPLHF
cdr3_nt: TGTGCCTGGAGACGGACAGGGGTGAATTCACCCCTCCACTTT

v_call: TRBV4-1
j_call: TRBJ2-5
clone_size: .
d_call: TRBD2
cdr3_aa: CASSQDLTSGTQYF
cdr3_nt: TGCGCCAGCAGCCAAGATTTGACTAGCGGGACCCAGTACTTC

v_call: TRBV11-1
j_call: TRBJ1-1
clone_size: .
d_call: TRBD1
cdr3_aa: CASSLPQGYTEAFF
cdr3_nt: TGTGCCAGCAGCCTTCCACAGGGGTACACTGAAGCTTTCTTT

v_call: TRBV19
j_call: TRBJ2-3
clone_size: .
d_call: .
cdr3_aa: CASSIRLGTDTQYF
cdr3_nt: TGTGCCAGTAGTATAAGGCTAGGCACAGATACGCAGTATTTT

v_call: TRBV28
j_call: TRBJ2-7
clone_size: .
d_call: TRBD2
cdr3_aa: CATRGGVYEQYF
cdr3_nt: TGTGCCACCCGGGGAGGGGTCTACGAGCAGTACTTC

v_call: TRBV19
j_call: TRBJ2-1
clone_size: once
d_call: TRBD1
cdr3_aa: CASTFPGQGYNEQFF
cdr3_nt: TGTGCCAGTACCTTCCCGGGACAGGGTTACAATGAGCAGTTCTTC

v_call: TRBV25-1
j_call: TRBJ2-1
clone_size: .
d_call: TRBD2
cdr3_aa: CASSELLAGDIGEQFF
cdr3_nt: TGTGCCAGCAGTGAGCTACTAGCGGGAGATATTGGTGAGCAGTTCTTC

v_call: TRBV27
j_call: TRBJ2-2
clone_size: .
d_call: .
cdr3_aa: CASKIFPDKNTGELFF
cdr3_nt: TGTGCCAGCAAGATTTTTCCAGACAAGAACACCGGGGAGCTGTTTTTT

v_call: TRBV6-6
j_call: TRBJ2-7
clone_size: .
d_call: .
cdr3_aa: CASNDGAVYEQYF
cdr3_nt: TGTGCCAGCAACGATGGGGCTGTCTACGAGCAGTACTTC

v_call: TRBV7-9
j_call: TRBJ2-7
clone_size: .
d_call: .
cdr3_aa: CASSFSPRAVTYEQYF
cdr3_nt: TGTGCCAGCAGCTTTAGCCCTCGAGCGGTCACCTACGAGCAGTACTTC

v_call: TRBV2
j_call: TRBJ2-7
clone_size: once
d_call: .
cdr3_aa: CASIDRYSYEQYF
cdr3_nt: TGTGCCAGCATTGACAGATACTCCTACGAGCAGTACTTC

v_call: TRBV6-1
j_call: TRBJ2-6
clone_size: .
d_call: .
cdr3_aa: CASSTGNSGANVLTF
cdr3_nt: TGTGCCAGCAGTACAGGAAACTCTGGGGCCAACGTCCTGACTTTC

v_call: TRBV6-1
j_call: TRBJ2-1
clone_size: .
d_call: TRBD1
cdr3_aa: CASTRSAGGYNEQFF
cdr3_nt: TGTGCCAGCACTAGGTCGGCAGGGGGCTACAATGAGCAGTTCTTC

v_call: TRBV5-6
j_call: TRBJ1-2
clone_size: .
d_call: TRBD1
cdr3_aa: CASSLFGTGTLNYGYTF
cdr3_nt: TGTGCCAGCAGCTTGTTCGGGACAGGGACTCTTAACTATGGCTACACCTTC

v_call: TRBV11-3
j_call: TRBJ2-3
clone_size: .
d_call: .
cdr3_aa: CASSSRESTDTQYF
cdr3_nt: TGTGCCAGCAGCTCTAGGGAGAGCACAGATACGCAGTATTTT

v_call: TRBV30
j_call: TRBJ1-1
clone_size: few
d_call: .
cdr3_aa: CACQLTEAFF
cdr3_nt: TGTGCCTGCCAGTTGACTGAAGCTTTCTTT

v_call: TRBV5-8
j_call: TRBJ2-3
clone_size: .
d_call: .
cdr3_aa: CASSLVSSTDTQYF
cdr3_nt: TGTGCCAGCAGCTTGGTTTCAAGCACAGATACGCAGTATTTT

v_call: TRBV18
j_call: TRBJ2-7
clone_size: .
d_call: .
cdr3_aa: CASTGGLFYEQYF
cdr3_nt: TGTGCCAGCACCGGGGGTCTCTTCTACGAGCAGTACTTC

v_call: TRBV28
j_call: TRBJ1-2
clone_size: .
d_call: .
cdr3_aa: CASSSTQGGLDGYTF
cdr3_nt: TGTGCCAGCAGTTCCACCCAGGGAGGGTTGGATGGCTACACCTTC

v_call: TRBV6-1
j_call: TRBJ1-1
clone_size: .
d_call: .
cdr3_aa: CASSEVGPIGGNTEAFF
cdr3_nt: TGTGCCAGCAGTGAAGTCGGCCCAATCGGGGGGAACACTGAAGCTTTCTTT

v_call: TRBV6-5
j_call: TRBJ2-7
clone_size: .
d_call: .
cdr3_aa: CASSYGPSPYEQYF
cdr3_nt: TGTGCCAGCAGTTACGGGCCGTCTCCGTACGAGCAGTACTTC

v_call: TRBV6-5
j_call: TRBJ1-1
clone_size: .
d_call: .
cdr3_aa: CASSEQGPNTEAFF
cdr3_nt: TGTGCCAGCAGCGAACAGGGCCCGAACACTGAAGCTTTCTTT

v_call: TRBV2
j_call: TRBJ2-7
clone_size: .
d_call: .
cdr3_aa: CASTTQGPTEQYF
cdr3_nt: TGTGCCAGCACAACACAGGGCCCAACCGAGCAGTACTTC

v_call: TRBV27
j_call: TRBJ1-2
clone_size: .
d_call: .
cdr3_aa: CASRSRDTVGGYTF
cdr3_nt: TGTGCCAGCAGGTCCCGGGACACTGTGGGAGGCTACACCTTC

v_call: TRBV19
j_call: TRBJ2-2
clone_size: .
d_call: .
cdr3_aa: CASLAQGYTGELFF
cdr3_nt: TGTGCCAGTCTAGCGCAGGGTTACACCGGGGAGCTGTTTTTT

v_call: TRBV5-1
j_call: TRBJ2-3
clone_size: .
d_call: .
cdr3_aa: CASSLWSGSTDTQYF
cdr3_nt: TGCGCCAGCAGCTTGTGGTCAGGAAGCACAGATACGCAGTATTTT

v_call: TRBV29-1
j_call: TRBJ2-4
clone_size: .
d_call: TRBD2
cdr3_aa: CSVDNLAGGLDIQYF
cdr3_nt: TGCAGCGTTGATAACCTAGCGGGGGGTTTGGACATTCAGTACTTC

v_call: TRBV28
j_call: TRBJ2-4
clone_size: .
d_call: .
cdr3_aa: CASSRGIQYF
cdr3_nt: TGTGCCAGCAGCCGCGGCATTCAGTACTTC

v_call: TRBV28
j_call: TRBJ2-6
clone_size: .
d_call: .
cdr3_aa: CASSWRFRRAGANVLTF
cdr3_nt: TGTGCCAGCAGTTGGAGGTTCCGCCGGGCGGGGGCCAACGTCCTGACTTTC

v_call: TRBV19
j_call: TRBJ2-3
clone_size: once
d_call: .
cdr3_aa: CASRLAGDRDTQYF
cdr3_nt: TGTGCCAGTAGGCTGGCAGGGGATAGAGATACGCAGTATTTT

v_call: TRBV5-6
j_call: TRBJ2-7
clone_size: .
d_call: TRBD1
cdr3_aa: CASSYRDSVYEQYF
cdr3_nt: TGTGCCAGCAGCTATAGGGACAGCGTCTACGAGCAGTACTTC

v_call: TRBV5-4
j_call: TRBJ1-1
clone_size: .
d_call: .
cdr3_aa: CASSFWGALNTEAFF
cdr3_nt: TGTGCCAGCAGCTTTTGGGGAGCGTTGAACACTGAAGCTTTCTTT

v_call: TRBV7-9
j_call: TRBJ2-5
clone_size: .
d_call: TRBD2
cdr3_aa: CASSPRSGGGETQYF
cdr3_nt: TGTGCCAGCAGCCCCAGATCGGGGGGGGGAGAGACCCAGTACTTC

v_call: TRBV11-2
j_call: TRBJ2-1
clone_size: .
d_call: .
cdr3_aa: CASSWTMANNEQFF
cdr3_nt: TGTGCCAGCAGTTGGACTATGGCCAACAATGAGCAGTTCTTC

v_call: TRBV27
j_call: TRBJ1-5
clone_size: .
d_call: .
cdr3_aa: CASSLSRAGRGKPQHF
cdr3_nt: TGTGCCAGCAGTTTATCGAGGGCAGGGCGGGGGAAGCCCCAGCATTTT

v_call: TRBV7-9
j_call: TRBJ1-1
clone_size: once
d_call: .
cdr3_aa: CASSPVPTEGDTEAFF
cdr3_nt: TGTGCCAGCAGCCCCGTACCGACAGAGGGGGACACTGAAGCTTTCTTT

v_call: TRBV19
j_call: TRBJ1-2
clone_size: .
d_call: TRBD1
cdr3_aa: CASSRYPGQGRGYGYTF
cdr3_nt: TGTGCCAGTAGCCGATACCCGGGACAGGGGAGGGGCTATGGCTACACCTTC

v_call: TRBV7-8
j_call: TRBJ2-4
clone_size: .
d_call: .
cdr3_aa: CASSTIPRRGLAKNIQYF
cdr3_nt: TGTGCCAGCAGCACGATCCCCAGGAGGGGCTTGGCCAAAAACATTCAGTACTTC

v_call: TRBV2
j_call: TRBJ1-5
clone_size: .
d_call: TRBD1
cdr3_aa: CASCLGQGINQPQHF
cdr3_nt: TGTGCCAGCTGTTTAGGACAGGGGATCAATCAGCCCCAGCATTTT

v_call: TRBV15
j_call: TRBJ1-4
clone_size: .
d_call: TRBD1
cdr3_aa: CATSRPPGQQKLFF
cdr3_nt: TGTGCCACCAGCAGACCACCGGGACAGCAAAAACTGTTTTTT

v_call: TRBV30
j_call: TRBJ2-2
clone_size: .
d_call: TRBD2
cdr3_aa: CAWSSGPGGPGELFF
cdr3_nt: TGTGCCTGGAGTTCGGGCCCGGGGGGGCCCGGGGAGCTGTTTTTT

v_call: TRBV28
j_call: TRBJ2-7
clone_size: .
d_call: .
cdr3_aa: CASSFLTGGRTYEQYF
cdr3_nt: TGTGCCAGCAGTTTCTTGACGGGGGGCCGAACCTACGAGCAGTACTTC

v_call: TRBV5-1
j_call: TRBJ1-1
clone_size: .
d_call: .
cdr3_aa: CASPPRVRNTEAFF
cdr3_nt: TGCGCCAGCCCCCCCCGGGTACGGAACACTGAAGCTTTCTTT

v_call: TRBV6-7
j_call: TRBJ1-1
clone_size: .
d_call: TRBD1
cdr3_aa: CASSYSGGGENTEAFF
cdr3_nt: TGTGCCAGCAGTTACTCAGGGGGCGGGGAGAACACTGAAGCTTTCTTT

v_call: TRBV4-2
j_call: TRBJ1-6
clone_size: few
d_call: TRBD1
cdr3_aa: CASSPQTGRGSPLHF
cdr3_nt: TGTGCCAGCAGCCCCCAGACAGGGAGAGGATCACCCCTCCACTTT

v_call: TRBV11-1
j_call: TRBJ2-1
clone_size: .
d_call: TRBD2
cdr3_aa: CASSDGLDYNEQFF
cdr3_nt: TGTGCCAGCAGCGACGGACTAGACTACAATGAGCAGTTCTTC

v_call: TRBV19
j_call: TRBJ2-3
clone_size: .
d_call: .
cdr3_aa: CASSIVPRLSRSDTQYF
cdr3_nt: TGTGCCAGTAGTATAGTACCACGGCTATCGCGGTCGGATACGCAGTATTTT